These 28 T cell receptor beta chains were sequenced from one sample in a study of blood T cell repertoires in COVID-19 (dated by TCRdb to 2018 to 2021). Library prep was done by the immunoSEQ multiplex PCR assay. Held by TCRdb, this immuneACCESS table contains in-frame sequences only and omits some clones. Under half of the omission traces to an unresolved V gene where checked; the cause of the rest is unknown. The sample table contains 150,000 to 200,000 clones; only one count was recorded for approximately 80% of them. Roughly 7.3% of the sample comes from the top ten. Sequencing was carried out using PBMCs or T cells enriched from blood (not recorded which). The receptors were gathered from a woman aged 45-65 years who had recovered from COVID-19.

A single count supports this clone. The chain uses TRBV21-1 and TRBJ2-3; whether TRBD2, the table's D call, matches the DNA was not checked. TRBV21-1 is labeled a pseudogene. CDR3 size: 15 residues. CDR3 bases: TGTGCCAGCAGCAAGTACGGGGGGGCCACAGATACGCAGTATTTT. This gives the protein CASSKYGGATDTQYF.

The DNA for the CDR3 is TGTGCCAGCAGCCAAGTCCTAGGAAACCAAGAGACCCAGTACTTC. Translating gives CASSQVLGNQETQYF. The V call is TRBV3-1 (or the pseudogene TRBV3-2), the J call TRBJ2-5; unclear D gene. Germline assignment: CDR1 LGHDT and CDR2 YNNKEL (reference sequence). The CDR3 contains 15 residues. The V end lost 1 base, the J end lost 0 bases, and 9 bases lay between the germline ends.

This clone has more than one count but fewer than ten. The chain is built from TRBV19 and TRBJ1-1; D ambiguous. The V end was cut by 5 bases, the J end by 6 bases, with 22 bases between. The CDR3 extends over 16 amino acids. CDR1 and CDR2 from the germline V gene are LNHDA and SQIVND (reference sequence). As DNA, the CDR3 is TGTGCCAGTAGTCCGATTTGGCTGCGGGGAGAAGCTGAAGCTTTCTTT. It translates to CASSPIWLRGEAEAFF.

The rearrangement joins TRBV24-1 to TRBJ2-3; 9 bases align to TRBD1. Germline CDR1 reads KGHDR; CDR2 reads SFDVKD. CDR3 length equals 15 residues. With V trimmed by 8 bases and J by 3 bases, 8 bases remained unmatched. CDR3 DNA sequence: TGTGCCACCAACTCCGGACAGGGGATTACAGATACGCAGTATTTT. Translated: CATNSGQGITDTQYF.

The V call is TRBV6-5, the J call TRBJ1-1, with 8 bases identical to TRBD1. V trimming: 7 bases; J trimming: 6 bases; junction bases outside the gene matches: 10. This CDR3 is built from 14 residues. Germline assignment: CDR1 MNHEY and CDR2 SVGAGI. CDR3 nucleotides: TGTGCCAGCATCCCCGGACAGGGAGGCGCTGAAGCTTTCTTT. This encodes CASIPGQGGAEAFF.

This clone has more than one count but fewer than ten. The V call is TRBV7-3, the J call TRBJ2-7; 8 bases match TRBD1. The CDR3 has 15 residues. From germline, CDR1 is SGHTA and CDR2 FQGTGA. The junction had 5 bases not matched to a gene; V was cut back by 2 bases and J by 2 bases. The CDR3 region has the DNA TGTGCCAGCAGCTTAGGACAGGGTTTCACCTACGAGCAGTACTTC. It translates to CASSLGQGFTYEQYF.

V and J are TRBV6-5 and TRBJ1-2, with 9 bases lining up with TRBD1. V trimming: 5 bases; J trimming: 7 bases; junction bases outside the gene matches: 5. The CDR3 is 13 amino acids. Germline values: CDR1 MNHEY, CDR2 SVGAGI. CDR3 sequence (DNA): TGTGCCAGCAGTACCCGGACAGGGGCTGGCTACACCTTC. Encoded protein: CASSTRTGAGYTF.

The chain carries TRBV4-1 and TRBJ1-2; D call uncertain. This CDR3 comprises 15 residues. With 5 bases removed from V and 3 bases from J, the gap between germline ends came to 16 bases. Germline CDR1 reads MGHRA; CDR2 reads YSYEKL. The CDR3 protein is CASSYSAGMDYGYTF. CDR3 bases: TGCGCCAGCAGCTACTCGGCCGGGATGGACTATGGCTACACCTTC.

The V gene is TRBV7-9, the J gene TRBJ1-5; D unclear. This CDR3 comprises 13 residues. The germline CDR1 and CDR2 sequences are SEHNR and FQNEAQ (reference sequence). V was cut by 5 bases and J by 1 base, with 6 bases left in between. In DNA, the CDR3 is TGTGCCAGCAGCACCGGGAGCAATCAGCCCCAGCATTTT. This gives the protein CASSTGSNQPQHF.

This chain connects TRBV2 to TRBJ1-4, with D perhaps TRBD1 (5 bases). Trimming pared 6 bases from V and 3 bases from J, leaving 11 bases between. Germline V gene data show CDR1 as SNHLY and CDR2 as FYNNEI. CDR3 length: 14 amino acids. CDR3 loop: CASSQGLSNEKLFF. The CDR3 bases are TGTGCCAGCAGCCAGGGACTATCTAATGAAAAACTGTTTTTT.

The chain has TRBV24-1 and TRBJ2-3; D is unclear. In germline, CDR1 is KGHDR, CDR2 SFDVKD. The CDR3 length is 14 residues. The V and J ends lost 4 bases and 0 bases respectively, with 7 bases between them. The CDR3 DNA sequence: TGTGCCACCAGTGACACTTCTAGCACAGATACGCAGTATTTT. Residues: CATSDTSSTDTQYF.

The CDR3 sequence is CASSHSGGYSTDTQYF. For the CDR3, the DNA is TGTGCCAGCAGCCATAGCGGGGGATATAGCACAGATACGCAGTATTTT. The chain joins TRBV3-1 (or the pseudogene TRBV3-2) to TRBJ2-3; TRBD2 matches 9 bases. Losses at the gene ends were 3 bases for V and 0 bases for J; bases not matched to a gene: 4. The CDR3 is made up of 16 amino acids. CDR1 LGHDT and CDR2 YNNKEL come from the germline V gene (reference sequence).

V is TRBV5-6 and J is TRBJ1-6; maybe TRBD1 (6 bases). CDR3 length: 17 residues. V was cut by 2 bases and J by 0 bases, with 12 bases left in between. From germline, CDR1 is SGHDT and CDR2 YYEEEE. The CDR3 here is CASSFKPGDSYNSPLHF. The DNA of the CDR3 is TGTGCCAGCAGCTTCAAGCCAGGGGACTCCTATAATTCACCCCTCCACTTT.

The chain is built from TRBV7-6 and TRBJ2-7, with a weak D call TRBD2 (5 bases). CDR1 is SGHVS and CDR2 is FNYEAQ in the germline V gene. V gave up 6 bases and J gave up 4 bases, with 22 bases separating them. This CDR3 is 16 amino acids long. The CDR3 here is CASSLQDARAAYEQYF. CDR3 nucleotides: TGTGCCAGCAGTTTACAAGATGCCAGAGCGGCATACGAGCAGTACTTC.

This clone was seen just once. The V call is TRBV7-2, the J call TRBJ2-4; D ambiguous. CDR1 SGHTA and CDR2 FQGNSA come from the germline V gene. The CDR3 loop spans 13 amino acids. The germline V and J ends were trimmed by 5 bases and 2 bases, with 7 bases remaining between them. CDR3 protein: CASSPRTKNIQYF. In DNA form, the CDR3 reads TGTGCCAGCAGCCCGAGAACCAAAAACATTCAGTACTTC.

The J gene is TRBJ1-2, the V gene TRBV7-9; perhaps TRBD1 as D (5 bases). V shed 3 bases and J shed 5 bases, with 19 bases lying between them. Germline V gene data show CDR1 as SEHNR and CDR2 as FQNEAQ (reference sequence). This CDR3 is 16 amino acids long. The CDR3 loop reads CASSFQGPKGSYGYTF. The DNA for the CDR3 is TGTGCCAGCAGCTTTCAGGGCCCCAAAGGTAGTTATGGCTACACCTTC. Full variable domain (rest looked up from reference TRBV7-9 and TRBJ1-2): DTGVSQNPRHKITKRGQNVTFRCDPISEHNRLYWYRQTLGQGPEFLTYFQNEAQLEKSRLLSDRFSAERPKGSFSTLEIQRTEQGDSAMYLCASSFQGPKGSYGYTFGSGTRLTVV.

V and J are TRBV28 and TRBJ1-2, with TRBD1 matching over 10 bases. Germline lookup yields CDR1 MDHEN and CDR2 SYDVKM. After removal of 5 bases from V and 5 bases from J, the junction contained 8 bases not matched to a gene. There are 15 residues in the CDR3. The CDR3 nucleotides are TGTGCCAGCAGTAGGACAGGGGGTCTCTTGTATGGCTACACCTTC. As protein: CASSRTGGLLYGYTF.

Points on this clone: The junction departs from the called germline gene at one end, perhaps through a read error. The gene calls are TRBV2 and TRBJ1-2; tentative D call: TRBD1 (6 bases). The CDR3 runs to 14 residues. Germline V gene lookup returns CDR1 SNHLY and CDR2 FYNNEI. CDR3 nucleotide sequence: TGTGCCAGCAGTCGACAGGTCCAAACCCAGGAAAAGGTCTTC. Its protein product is CASSRQVQTQEKVF.

The CDR3 DNA follows: TGTGCCAGCAGCGTTCATTTGAGGTTGGATGAGCAGTTCTTC. Translated: CASSVHLRLDEQFF. The V and J genes are TRBV9 and TRBJ2-1; D is undetermined. Germline CDR1 reads SGDLS; CDR2 reads YYNGEE. The CDR3 is 14 amino acids. V was cut by 2 bases and J by 8 bases, with 14 bases left in between.

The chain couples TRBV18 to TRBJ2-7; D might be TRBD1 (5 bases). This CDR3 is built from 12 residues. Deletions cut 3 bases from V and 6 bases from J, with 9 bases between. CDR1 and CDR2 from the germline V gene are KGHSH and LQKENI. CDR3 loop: CASSPGASEQYF. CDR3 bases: TGTGCCAGCTCACCTGGGGCGTCCGAGCAGTACTTC.

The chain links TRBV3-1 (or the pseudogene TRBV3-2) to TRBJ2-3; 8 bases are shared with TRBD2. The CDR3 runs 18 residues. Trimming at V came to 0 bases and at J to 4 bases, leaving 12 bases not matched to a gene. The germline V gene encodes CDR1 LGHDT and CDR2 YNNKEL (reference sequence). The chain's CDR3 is CASSQDTGSGTGADTQYF. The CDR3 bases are TGTGCCAGCAGCCAAGATACGGGTAGCGGGACGGGGGCAGATACGCAGTATTTT.

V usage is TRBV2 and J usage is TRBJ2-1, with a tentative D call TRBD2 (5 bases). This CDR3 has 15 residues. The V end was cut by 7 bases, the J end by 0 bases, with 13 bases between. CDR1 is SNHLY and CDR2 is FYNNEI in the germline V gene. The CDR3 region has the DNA TGTGCCAGCATTTACGGGGATAGCTCCTACAATGAGCAGTTCTTC. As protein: CASIYGDSSYNEQFF.

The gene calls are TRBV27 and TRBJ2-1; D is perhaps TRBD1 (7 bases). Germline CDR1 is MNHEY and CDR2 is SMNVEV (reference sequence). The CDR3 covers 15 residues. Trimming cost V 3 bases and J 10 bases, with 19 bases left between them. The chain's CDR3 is CASSLGLPRGGEQFF. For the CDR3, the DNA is TGTGCCAGCAGTTTGGGACTTCCCCGAGGGGGCGAGCAGTTCTTC.

The CDR3 region is CASSFGQTYSPLHF. CDR3 bases: TGTGCCAGCAGCTTTGGACAGACTTATTCACCCCTCCACTTT. The chain combines TRBV7-9 with TRBJ1-6, with D possibly TRBD1 on 6 matching bases. Trimming removed 3 bases at V and 8 bases at J, with 11 bases between. CDR3 length equals 14 residues. Germline V gene data show CDR1 as SEHNR and CDR2 as FQNEAQ (reference sequence).

CDR3 protein: CASSARVGSSNQPQHF. CDR3 nucleotide sequence: TGTGCCAGTAGCGCGAGGGTGGGTTCCAGCAATCAGCCCCAGCATTTT. The rearrangement joins TRBV19 to TRBJ1-5, with D unresolved. Per the germline V gene, CDR1 is LNHDA and CDR2 is SQIVND (reference sequence). The CDR3 runs 16 residues. Deletions cut 6 bases from V and 1 base from J, with 16 bases between.

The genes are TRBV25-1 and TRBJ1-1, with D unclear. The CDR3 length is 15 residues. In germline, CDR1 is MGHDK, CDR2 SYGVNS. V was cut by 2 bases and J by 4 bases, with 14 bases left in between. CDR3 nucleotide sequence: TGTGCCAGCAGTGAAGGCGCCGGGATGGGCACTGAAGCTTTCTTT. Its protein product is CASSEGAGMGTEAFF.

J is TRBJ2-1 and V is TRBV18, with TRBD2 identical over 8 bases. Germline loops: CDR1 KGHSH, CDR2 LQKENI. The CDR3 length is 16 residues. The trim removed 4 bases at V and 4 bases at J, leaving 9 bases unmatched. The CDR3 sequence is CASSQTESGGYNEQFF. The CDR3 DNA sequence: TGTGCCAGCTCACAGACGGAAAGCGGGGGTTACAATGAGCAGTTCTTC.

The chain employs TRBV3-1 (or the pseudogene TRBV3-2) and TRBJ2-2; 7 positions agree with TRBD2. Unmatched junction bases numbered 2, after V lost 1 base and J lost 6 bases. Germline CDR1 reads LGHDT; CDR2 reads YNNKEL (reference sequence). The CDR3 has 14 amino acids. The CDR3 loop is CASSQGSGAGELFF. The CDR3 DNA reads TGTGCCAGCAGCCAAGGAAGCGGGGCCGGGGAGCTGTTTTTT.